Below, 22 T cell receptor beta chains from the same sample are listed, as sequenced in a study of blood T cell repertoires in COVID-19. The data were produced by immunoSEQ multiplex PCR, yet TCRdb's version contains in-frame clones alone and is incomplete. This sample has fewer than 120,000 clones, with 80% to 90% found just once. Sequencing input: peripheral blood. These TCRs come from a woman aged 60-75 years with acute or convalescent COVID-19.

The chain couples TRBV4-3 to TRBJ1-4; D unclear. The CDR3 contains 16 residues. V was trimmed by 1 base and J by 1 base, leaving 10 bases between them. From germline, CDR1 is LGHNA and CDR2 YSLEER. The CDR3 sequence: CASSQGFAVTNEKLFF. The CDR3 DNA is TGCGCCAGCAGCCAAGGGTTTGCAGTAACTAATGAAAAACTGTTTTTT.

The CDR3: CASSPRAGTQTQYF. The CDR3 region has the DNA TGTGCCAGCAGCCCCCGCGCGGGGACCCAAACCCAGTACTTC. J is TRBJ2-5 and V is TRBV5-4; maybe TRBD2 (6 bases). V was pared by 4 bases and J by 8 bases, with 18 bases between. CDR3 length: 14 residues. From germline, CDR1 is SGHNT and CDR2 YYREEE (reference sequence).

This clone turned up a few times. The chain employs TRBV7-2 and TRBJ2-2; tentatively, D is TRBD2 (6 bases). This CDR3 comprises 15 residues. Germline values: CDR1 SGHTA, CDR2 FQGNSA. Trimming took 1 base from V and 5 from J, leaving 11 bases between them. The CDR3: CASSLVRLATGELFF. The CDR3 bases are TGTGCCAGCAGCTTAGTGAGGCTAGCGACCGGGGAGCTGTTTTTT.

The chain carries TRBV5-1 and TRBJ2-7, with TRBD1 matching over 9 bases. CDR1 SGHRS and CDR2 YFSETQ come from the germline V gene. Unmatched junction bases numbered 7, after V lost 0 bases and J lost 3 bases. This CDR3 region has 16 residues. The CDR3 spells CASSLGLGQGGYEQYF. DNA for the CDR3: TGCGCCAGCAGCTTGGGGTTGGGACAGGGAGGCTACGAGCAGTACTTC. The entire variable domain, with the rest obtained from reference TRBV5-1 and TRBJ2-7, is as follows: KAGVTQTPRYLIKTRGQQVTLSCSPISGHRSVSWYQQTPGQGLQFLFEYFSETQRNKGNFPGRFSGRQFSNSRSEMNVSTLELGDSALYLCASSLGLGQGGYEQYFGPGTRLTVT.

The chain joins TRBV5-1 to TRBJ1-4, with D perhaps matching TRBD1 (5 bases). CDR1 is SGHRS and CDR2 is YFSETQ in the germline V gene. The germline V and J ends were trimmed by 2 bases and 0 bases, with 11 bases remaining between them. This CDR3 spans 16 amino acids. In DNA form, the CDR3 reads TGCGCCAGCAGCTTAACAGGAGCTGCAACTAATGAAAAACTGTTTTTT. It encodes CASSLTGAATNEKLFF.

The genes are TRBV28 and TRBJ1-5; 9 bases match TRBD1. CDR3 length: 16 residues. J was trimmed by 4 bases and V by 5 bases; bases with no gene match: 9. Germline CDR1 reads MDHEN; CDR2 reads SYDVKM. The CDR3 region has the DNA TGTGCCAGCAGTATTAGACAGGGGGATGTTAATCAGCCCCAGCATTTT. Translating it yields CASSIRQGDVNQPQHF.

This chain links TRBV13 with TRBJ1-5, with a tentative D call TRBD1 (6 bases). V was cut by 6 bases and J by 4 bases, with 7 bases left in between. CDR1 is PRHDT, CDR2 FYEKMQ, per germline (reference sequence). CDR3 length equals 12 residues. CDR3 DNA sequence: TGTGCCAGCAGGCAGGGGAATCAGCCCCAGCATTTT. Translating gives CASRQGNQPQHF. The full variable domain, completed using reference TRBV13 and TRBJ1-5, is AAGVIQSPRHLIKEKRETATLKCYPIPRHDTVYWYQQGPGQDPQFLISFYEKMQSDKGSIPDRFSAQQFSDYHSELNMSSLELGDSALYFCASRQGNQPQHFGDGTRLSIL.

The chain carries TRBV2 and TRBJ1-1; the D gene is possibly TRBD1 (6 bases). Trimming removed 3 bases from V and 3 bases from J, with 14 bases in between. This CDR3 has 15 residues. Germline CDR1 reads SNHLY; CDR2 reads FYNNEI. The CDR3 sequence is CASSDQRAGDTEAFF. In DNA, the CDR3 is TGTGCCAGCAGTGATCAGAGGGCAGGGGACACTGAAGCTTTCTTT.

The J gene is TRBJ1-1, the V gene TRBV7-9, with D uncertain. Germline lookup yields CDR1 SEHNR and CDR2 FQNEAQ (reference sequence). The V end was cut by 3 bases, the J end by 5 bases, with 13 bases between. The CDR3 is made up of 14 amino acids. CDR3 nucleotide sequence: TGTGCCAGCAGCTTCTTCCCGGGAGGTACTGAAGCTTTCTTT. Translation: CASSFFPGGTEAFF.

The chain joins TRBV20-1 to TRBJ1-2, with 7 bases fitting TRBD1. Trimming cost V 6 bases and J 9 bases; bases outside gene matches: 7. This CDR3 comprises 11 residues. From germline, CDR1 is DFQATT and CDR2 SNEGSKA (reference sequence). The CDR3 nucleotides are TGCAGTGCCGCGACAGGGAAGAGCTACACCTTC. As protein: CSAATGKSYTF.

J is TRBJ1-2 and V is TRBV28; D is uncertain. CDR3 size: 12 residues. Trimming left V 6 bases short and J 2 bases short, with 7 bases between. The germline CDR1 and CDR2 sequences are MDHEN and SYDVKM. In nucleotides, the CDR3 is TGTGCCAGCAGCATACAGAACTATGGCTACACCTTC. The encoded protein is CASSIQNYGYTF.

The chain has TRBV6-4 and TRBJ2-1, with D possibly TRBD2 on 7 matching bases. Trimming pared 9 bases from V and 8 bases from J, leaving 17 bases between. Germline V gene lookup returns CDR1 MRHNA and CDR2 SNTAGT. The CDR3 loop spans 13 amino acids. CDR3 region: CARAGALIYEQFF. For the CDR3, the DNA is TGTGCCAGGGCGGGGGCCCTCATTTATGAGCAGTTCTTC.

V gene TRBV7-6 combines with J gene TRBJ2-2; 7 bases align to TRBD1. The CDR3 sequence is 14 residues long. Trimming at V came to 4 bases and at J to 7 bases, leaving 6 bases not matched to a gene. Per the germline V gene, CDR1 is SGHVS and CDR2 is FNYEAQ. Here the CDR3 DNA reads TGTGCCAGCAGCTCCAGGACAGGTGGCGGGGAGCTGTTTTTT. As protein: CASSSRTGGGELFF. Full variable domain (remainder filled in from reference TRBV7-6 and TRBJ2-2): GAGVSQSPRYKVTKRGQDVALRCDPISGHVSLYWYRQALGQGPEFLTYFNYEAQQDKSGLPNDRFSAERPEGSISTLTIQRTEQRDSAMYRCASSSRTGGGELFFGEGSRLTVL.

The chain carries TRBV9 and TRBJ2-5; D might be TRBD1 (5 bases). Per germline, CDR1 SGDLS and CDR2 YYNGEE. V was cut by 3 bases and J by 2 bases, with 17 bases left in between. There are 16 residues in the CDR3. CDR3 sequence: CASSDPIQGRQETQYF. In DNA form, the CDR3 reads TGTGCCAGCAGCGATCCGATCCAGGGAAGGCAAGAGACCCAGTACTTC.

The rearrangement joins TRBV4-1 to TRBJ2-3; 8 bases match TRBD2. The trim removed 0 bases at V and 2 bases at J, leaving 7 bases unmatched. This CDR3 contains 17 residues. Germline V gene lookup returns CDR1 MGHRA and CDR2 YSYEKL. The CDR3 is CASSQDRGSGDTDTQYF. DNA for the CDR3: TGCGCCAGCAGCCAAGATCGGGGTAGCGGGGACACAGATACGCAGTATTTT.

The chain uses TRBV29-1 and TRBJ1-2; TRBD1 aligns across 8 bases. With V trimmed by 7 bases and J by 1 base, 5 bases remained unmatched. This CDR3 comprises 13 residues. Looked up from germline, CDR1 is SQVTM and CDR2 is ANQGSEA. DNA of the CDR3: TGCAGCGGTCAGGGGGCTGGTAACTATGGCTACACCTTC. Encoded protein: CSGQGAGNYGYTF.

This chain connects TRBV27 to TRBJ2-6, with 11 bases identical to TRBD1. V gave up 6 bases and J gave up 1 base; unmatched junction bases: 5. Germline CDR1 and CDR2: MNHEY and SMNVEV (reference sequence). CDR3 length: 17 residues. The CDR3 sequence: CASSRTGGISGANVLTF. The DNA for the CDR3 is TGTGCCAGCAGCAGGACAGGGGGCATTTCTGGGGCCAACGTCCTGACTTTC. The full variable domain, with the rest looked up from reference TRBV27 and TRBJ2-6, is EAQVTQNPRYLITVTGKKLTVTCSQNMNHEYMSWYRQDPGLGLRQIYYSMNVEVTDKGDVPEGYKVSRKEKRNFPLILESPSPNQTSLYFCASSRTGGISGANVLTFGAGSRLTVL.

The chain has TRBV7-7 and TRBJ2-3; D might be TRBD2 (5 bases). V gave up 8 bases and J gave up 0 bases, with 12 bases separating them. The CDR3 is 14 amino acids. Germline values: CDR1 SSHAT, CDR2 FNYEAQ (reference sequence). The CDR3 protein is CASSILGSTDTQYF. CDR3 DNA sequence: TGTGCCAGCTCGATACTAGGGAGCACAGATACGCAGTATTTT.

V and J are TRBV19 and TRBJ2-1; D not certain. The germline gives CDR1 LNHDA, CDR2 SQIVND (reference sequence). The V gene lost 9 bases and the J gene lost 2 bases, with 14 bases spanning the gap. This CDR3 comprises 14 residues. The CDR3 protein is CASNPGPPYNEQFF. The CDR3 nucleotides are TGTGCCAGCAACCCGGGTCCCCCCTACAATGAGCAGTTCTTC.

This sequence joins TRBV30 and TRBJ1-5; 9 nucleotides align to TRBD1. V shed 5 bases and J 0 bases; nucleotides not matched to a gene: 20. Per the germline V gene, CDR1 is GTSNPN and CDR2 is SVGIG (reference sequence). The CDR3 is made up of 20 amino acids. The CDR3 is CAWFRLKTGGCFYSNQPQHF. The CDR3 DNA follows: TGTGCCTGGTTCCGACTCAAGACAGGGGGTTGCTTTTATAGCAATCAGCCCCAGCATTTT.

The genes are TRBV9 and TRBJ1-1, with unresolved D. This CDR3 region has 16 residues. V gave up 4 bases and J gave up 1 base, with 17 bases separating them. The germline CDR1 and CDR2 sequences are SGDLS and YYNGEE. CDR3 sequence (DNA): TGTGCCAGCAGCCCCCACGTGGCAGGTAGGAACACTGAAGCTTTCTTT. Translated, it gives CASSPHVAGRNTEAFF.

The gene calls are TRBV12-3 or TRBV12-4 and TRBJ1-5; no reliable D call. The V and J ends lost 6 bases and 3 bases respectively, with 6 bases between them. The CDR3 contains 12 residues. The CDR3 region is CASSPYNQPQHF. The CDR3 nucleotides read TGTGCCAGCAGCCCCTACAATCAGCCCCAGCATTTT.